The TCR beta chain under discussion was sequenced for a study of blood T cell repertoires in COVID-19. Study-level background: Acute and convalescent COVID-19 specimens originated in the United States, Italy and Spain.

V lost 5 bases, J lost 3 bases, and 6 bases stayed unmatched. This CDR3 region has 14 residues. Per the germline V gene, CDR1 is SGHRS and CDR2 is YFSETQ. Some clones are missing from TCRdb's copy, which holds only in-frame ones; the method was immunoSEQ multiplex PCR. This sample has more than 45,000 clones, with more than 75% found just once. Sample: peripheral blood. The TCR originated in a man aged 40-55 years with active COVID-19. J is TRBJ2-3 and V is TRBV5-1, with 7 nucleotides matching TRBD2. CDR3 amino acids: CASSSSSGTDTQYF. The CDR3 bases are TGCGCCAGCAGTTCGTCTAGCGGAACAGATACGCAGTATTTT.